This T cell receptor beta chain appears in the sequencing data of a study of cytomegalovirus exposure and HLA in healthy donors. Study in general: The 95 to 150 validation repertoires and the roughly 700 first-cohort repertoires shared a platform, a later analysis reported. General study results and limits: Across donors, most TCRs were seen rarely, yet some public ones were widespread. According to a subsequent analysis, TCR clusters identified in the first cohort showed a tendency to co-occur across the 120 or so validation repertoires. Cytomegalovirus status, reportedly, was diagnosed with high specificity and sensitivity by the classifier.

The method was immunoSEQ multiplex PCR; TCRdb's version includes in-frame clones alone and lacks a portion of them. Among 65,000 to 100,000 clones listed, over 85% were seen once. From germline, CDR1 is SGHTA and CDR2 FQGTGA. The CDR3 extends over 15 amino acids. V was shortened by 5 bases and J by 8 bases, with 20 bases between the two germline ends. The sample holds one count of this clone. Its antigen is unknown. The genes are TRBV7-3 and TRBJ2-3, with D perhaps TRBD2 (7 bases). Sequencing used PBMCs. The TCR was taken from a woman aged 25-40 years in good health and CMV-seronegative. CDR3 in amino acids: CASSPQPGGRGTQYF. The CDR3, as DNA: TGTGCCAGCAGCCCCCAGCCGGGAGGCAGGGGTACGCAGTATTTT.